Listed below are T cell receptor beta chains from one sample, sequenced in a study of shared clonotypes between healthy human individuals. Measured with immunoSEQ multiplex PCR; TCRdb has only the in-frame clones, and not every one. The data contain about 2.1 million clones, just under 95% of them seen just once; the ten biggest clones take up about 1.7%. What was sequenced was naive CD8+ T cells from PBMCs. Receptors originate from a man younger than 30 in good health. Some clones in this sample may be carry-over from other donors' samples. The CDR3 runs from the conserved cysteine through the conserved F or W. D genes are given only for firm matches.

d_call	v_call	j_call	cdr3_nt	cdr3_aa
TRBD1	TRBV7-9	TRBJ2-4	TGTGCCAGCAGCCCCCCCGGGACAGGGACGATTCAGTACTTC	CASSPPGTGTIQYF
.	TRBV29-1	TRBJ2-2	TGCAGCGTTGTGACTTCCAACACCGGGGAGCTGTTTTTT	CSVVTSNTGELFF
.	TRBV10-2	TRBJ2-1	TGCGCCAGCACGCGGCACTCCTACAATGAGCAGTTCTTC	CASTRHSYNEQFF
.	TRBV6-5	TRBJ2-1	TGTGCCAGCAGTCCCTTTGGAAGTGGGCAGCAGTTCTTC	CASSPFGSGQQFF
.	TRBV10-3	TRBJ1-2	TGTGCCATCAGTGATGAAGGGAACTATGGCTACACCTTC	CAISDEGNYGYTF
TRBD1	TRBV9	TRBJ1-1	TGTGCCAGCAGCGGGGGACAGGGTGGTACTGAAGCTTTCTTT	CASSGGQGGTEAFF
TRBD1	TRBV7-2	TRBJ2-1	TGTGCCAGCAGCTTATGGGACAGGCACAATGAGCAGTTCTTC	CASSLWDRHNEQFF
.	TRBV19	TRBJ1-5	TGTGCCAGTAGTGTCCAGGGAGGTCTTACCAATCAGCCCCAGCATTTT	CASSVQGGLTNQPQHF
TRBD2	TRBV9	TRBJ2-5	TGTGCCAGCAGCGTAGCGGCTAGCGGGAGGGCCGGGGAGACCCAGTACTTC	CASSVAASGRAGETQYF
.	TRBV5-1	TRBJ2-3	TGCGCCAGCGACCTAAGGGGGACAGATACGCAGTATTTT	CASDLRGTDTQYF
TRBD1	TRBV6-6	TRBJ2-7	TGTGCCAGCCGAGGAGGGACAGGCTACGAGCAGTACTTC	CASRGGTGYEQYF
.	TRBV4-1	TRBJ2-7	TGCGCCAGCAGCCAAGGTGGTTTCTCCTACGAGCAGTACTTC	CASSQGGFSYEQYF
TRBD1	TRBV29-1	TRBJ2-7	TGCAGCGTTGGCGAGGGACAGTACGACGAGCAGTACTTC	CSVGEGQYDEQYF
TRBD2	TRBV4-1	TRBJ2-5	TGCGCCAGCAGTCCAGTCGGGACTAGCGGGGATGGGTACCAAGAGACCCAGTACTTC	CASSPVGTSGDGYQETQYF
.	TRBV5-5	TRBJ1-1	TGTGCCAGCAGCTTGGACGTAAACACTGAAGCTTTCTTT	CASSLDVNTEAFF
TRBD1	TRBV5-4	TRBJ2-1	TGTGCCAGCAGCTTACTCAGGGGGCACAATGAGCAGTTCTTC	CASSLLRGHNEQFF
.	TRBV7-9	TRBJ1-1	TGTGCCAGCAGCTTAGAATATCTCGACACTGAAGCTTTCTTT	CASSLEYLDTEAFF